A few counts support the clone carrying this TCR beta chain. The sample is drawn from a study of human T cells and chemical hapten exposure. In the study overall: Recorded diagnoses among the mostly female patients were alopecia areata, totalis or universalis.

This CDR3 has 13 amino acids. Germline loops: CDR1 MDHEN, CDR2 SYDVKM. The V and J ends lost 5 bases and 7 bases respectively, with 14 bases between them. TCRdb independently ran MiXCR on the RACE reads; one entry per CDR3 protein. The table shows over 300,000 distinct CDR3 sequences, with more than 4.5% occurring only once. Time point described: pre-sensitization, week 0. Treatment here: therapeutic diphenylcyclopropenone sensitization with weekly scalp DPC. The chain combines TRBV28 with TRBJ1-1; D gene uncertain. The sequencing used whole blood, collected in connection with sensitization to the hapten diphenylcyclopropenone (DPC). The clonotype was recovered from a woman aged 45 to 65 with alopecia areata. Some clones in this sample may be carry-over from other donors' samples. CDR3 loop: CASSLGPILEAFF. CDR3 in DNA: TGTGCCAGCAGTCTTGGACCGATCCTTGAAGCTTTCTTT.